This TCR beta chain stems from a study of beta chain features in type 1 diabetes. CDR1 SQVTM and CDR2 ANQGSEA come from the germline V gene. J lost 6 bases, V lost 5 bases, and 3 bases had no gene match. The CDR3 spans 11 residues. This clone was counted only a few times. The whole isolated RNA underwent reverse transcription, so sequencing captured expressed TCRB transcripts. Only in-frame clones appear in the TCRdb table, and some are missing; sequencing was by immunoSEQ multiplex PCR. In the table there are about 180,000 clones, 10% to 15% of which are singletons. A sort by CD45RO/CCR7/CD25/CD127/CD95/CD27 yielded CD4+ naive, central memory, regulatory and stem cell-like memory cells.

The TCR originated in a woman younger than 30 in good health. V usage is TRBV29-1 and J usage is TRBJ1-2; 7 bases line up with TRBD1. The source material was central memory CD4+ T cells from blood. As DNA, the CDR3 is TGCAGCGTTTCCCAGGGGGATGGCTACACCTTC. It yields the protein CSVSQGDGYTF.